This T cell receptor (beta chain) emerged from a study of CD8+ T cells in alopecia areata. Turning to the study itself: Patients received oral tofacitinib, 5 to 10 mg twice daily, for moderate-to-severe alopecia areata. Patients given treatment had severity scored by the percentage of scalp area affected.

After isolation, RNA underwent reverse transcription to generate cDNA as the sequencing template. Method: immunoSEQ multiplex PCR; TCRdb's copy keeps in-frame clones and lacks some. The sample holds hundreds of thousands of clones, 50% to 75% seen once. Germline CDR1 is SGHAT and CDR2 is FQDESV (reference sequence). The CDR3 spans 13 residues. Trimming took off 3 bases at V and 3 bases at J, with 6 bases between the two ends. In regard to this clone: The antigen remains unidentified.

Study results and limitations: Any link of baseline CD8+ expansion to response, resting on one nonresponder, remains uncertain.

Indicated treatment: oral pan-JAK inhibitor, 5-10 mg twice daily. Lesional scalp tissue (obtained by punch biopsy) and peripheral blood were collected from alopecia areata patients. This chain joins TRBV11-1 and TRBJ2-4, with D maybe TRBD1 (6 bases). The source material was CD4+ T cells sorted from blood, sampled between weeks 51 and 54, from a patient treated with tofacitinib. The origin of this receptor is a human donor with alopecia areata. The CDR3 protein is CASSLDSKNIQYF. CDR3 nucleotide sequence: TGTGCCAGCAGCTTGGACAGCAAAAACATTCAGTACTTC. Drawing the rest from reference TRBV11-1 and TRBJ2-4, the complete variable domain is EAEVAQSPRYKITEKSQAVAFWCDPISGHATLYWYRQILGQGPELLVQFQDESVVDDSQLPKDRFSAERLKGVDSTLKIQPAELGDSAMYLCASSLDSKNIQYFGAGTRLSVL.